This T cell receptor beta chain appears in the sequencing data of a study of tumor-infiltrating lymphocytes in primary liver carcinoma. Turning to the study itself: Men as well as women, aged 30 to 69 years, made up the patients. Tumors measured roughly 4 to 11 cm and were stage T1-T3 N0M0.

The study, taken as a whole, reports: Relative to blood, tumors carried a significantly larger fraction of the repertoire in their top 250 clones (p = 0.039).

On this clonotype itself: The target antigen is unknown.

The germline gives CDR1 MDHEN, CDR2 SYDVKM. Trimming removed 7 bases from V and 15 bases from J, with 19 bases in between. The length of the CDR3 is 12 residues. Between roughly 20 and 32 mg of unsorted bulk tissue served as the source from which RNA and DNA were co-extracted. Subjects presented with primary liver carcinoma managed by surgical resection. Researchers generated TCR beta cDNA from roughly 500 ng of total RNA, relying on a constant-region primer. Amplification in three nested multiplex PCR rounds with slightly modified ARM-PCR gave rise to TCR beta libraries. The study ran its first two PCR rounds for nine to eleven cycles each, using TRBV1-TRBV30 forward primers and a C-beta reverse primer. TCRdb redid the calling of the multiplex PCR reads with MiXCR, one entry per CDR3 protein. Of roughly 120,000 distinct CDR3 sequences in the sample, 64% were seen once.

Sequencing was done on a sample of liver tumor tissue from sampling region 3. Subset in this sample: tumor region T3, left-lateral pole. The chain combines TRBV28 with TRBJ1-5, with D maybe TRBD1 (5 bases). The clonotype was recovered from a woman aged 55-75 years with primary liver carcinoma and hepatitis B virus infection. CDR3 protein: CASNSTGPIWHF. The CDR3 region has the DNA TGTGCCAGCAATTCCACGGGACCCATTTGGCATTTT.